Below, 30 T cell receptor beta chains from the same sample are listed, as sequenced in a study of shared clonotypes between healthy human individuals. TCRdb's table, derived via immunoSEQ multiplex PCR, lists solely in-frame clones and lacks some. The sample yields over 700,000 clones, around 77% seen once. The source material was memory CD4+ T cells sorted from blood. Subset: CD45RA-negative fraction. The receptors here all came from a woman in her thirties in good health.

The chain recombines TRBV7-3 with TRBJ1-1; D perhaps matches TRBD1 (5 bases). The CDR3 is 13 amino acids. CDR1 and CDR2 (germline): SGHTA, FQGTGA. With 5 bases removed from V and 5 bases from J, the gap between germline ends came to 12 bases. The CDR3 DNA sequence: TGTGCCAGCAGCGCAAGCGGGGGGACTGAAGCTTTCTTT. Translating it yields CASSASGGTEAFF.

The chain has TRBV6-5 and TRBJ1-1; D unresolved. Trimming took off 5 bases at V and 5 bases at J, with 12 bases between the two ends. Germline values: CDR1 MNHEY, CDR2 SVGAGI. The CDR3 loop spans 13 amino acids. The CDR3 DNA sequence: TGTGCCAGCAGTCCGCGACGGGAGACTGAAGCTTTCTTT. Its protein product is CASSPRRETEAFF.

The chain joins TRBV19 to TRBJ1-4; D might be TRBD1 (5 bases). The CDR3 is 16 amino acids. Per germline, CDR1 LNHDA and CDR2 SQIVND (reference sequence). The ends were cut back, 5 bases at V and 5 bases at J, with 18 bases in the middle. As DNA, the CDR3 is TGTGCCAGTAGTGCCGATAGGGGAAGCCAGAATGAAAAACTGTTTTTT. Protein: CASSADRGSQNEKLFF.

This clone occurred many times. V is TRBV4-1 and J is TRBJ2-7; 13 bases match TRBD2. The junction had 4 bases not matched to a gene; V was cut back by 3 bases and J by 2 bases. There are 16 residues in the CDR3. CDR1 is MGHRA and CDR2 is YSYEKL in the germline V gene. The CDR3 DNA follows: TGCGCCAGCAGCCAGGTACTAGCGGGAGGGCCCTACGAGCAGTACTTC. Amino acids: CASSQVLAGGPYEQYF.

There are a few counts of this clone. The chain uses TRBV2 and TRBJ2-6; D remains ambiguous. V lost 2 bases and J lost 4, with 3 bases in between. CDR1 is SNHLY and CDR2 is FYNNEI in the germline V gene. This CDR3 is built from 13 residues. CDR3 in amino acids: CASSESGANVLTF. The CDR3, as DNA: TGTGCCAGCAGTGAATCAGGGGCCAACGTCCTGACTTTC.

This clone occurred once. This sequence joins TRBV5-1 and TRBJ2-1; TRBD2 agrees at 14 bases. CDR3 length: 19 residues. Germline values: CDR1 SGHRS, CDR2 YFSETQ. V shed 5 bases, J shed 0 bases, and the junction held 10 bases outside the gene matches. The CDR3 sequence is CASRASGTSGSDSYNEQFF. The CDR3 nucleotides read TGCGCCAGCAGGGCCTCGGGGACTAGCGGGAGCGACTCCTACAATGAGCAGTTCTTC.

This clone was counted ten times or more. CDR3 in DNA: TGTGCCAGCAGTTGGGACAGGGGAGAAACTGAAGCTTTCTTT. Protein: CASSWDRGETEAFF. The rearrangement joins TRBV6-6 to TRBJ1-1, with 10 bases lining up with TRBD1. The CDR3 spans 14 residues. Germline lookup yields CDR1 MNHNY and CDR2 SVGAGI (reference sequence). Trimming at V came to 4 bases and at J to 5 bases, leaving 4 bases not matched to a gene.

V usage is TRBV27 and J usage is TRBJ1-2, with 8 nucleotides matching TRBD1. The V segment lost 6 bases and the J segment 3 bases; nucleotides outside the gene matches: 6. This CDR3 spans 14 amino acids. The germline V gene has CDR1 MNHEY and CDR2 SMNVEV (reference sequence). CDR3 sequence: CASRGTGRHYGYTF. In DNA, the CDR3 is TGTGCCAGCAGGGGGACAGGACGTCACTATGGCTACACCTTC.

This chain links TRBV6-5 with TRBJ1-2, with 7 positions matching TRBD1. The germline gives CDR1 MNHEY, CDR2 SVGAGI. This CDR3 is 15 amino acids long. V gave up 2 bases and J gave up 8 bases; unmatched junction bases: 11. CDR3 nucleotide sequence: TGTGCCAGCAGTTACGGTTGGGGTCAGGGGGTCGGCTACACCTTC. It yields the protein CASSYGWGQGVGYTF.

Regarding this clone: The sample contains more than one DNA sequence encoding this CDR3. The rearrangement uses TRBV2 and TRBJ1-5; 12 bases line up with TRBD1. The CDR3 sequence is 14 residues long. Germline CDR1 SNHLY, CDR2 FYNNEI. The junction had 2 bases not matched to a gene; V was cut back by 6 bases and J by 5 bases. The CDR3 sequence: CASRGTGGDQPQHF. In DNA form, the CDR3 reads TGTGCCAGCAGAGGGACAGGGGGCGATCAGCCCCAGCATTTT.

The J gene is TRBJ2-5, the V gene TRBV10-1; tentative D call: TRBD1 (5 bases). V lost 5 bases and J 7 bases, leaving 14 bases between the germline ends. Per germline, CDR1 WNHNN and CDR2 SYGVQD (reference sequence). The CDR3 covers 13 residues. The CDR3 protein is CASSPQGQGTQYF. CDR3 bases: TGCGCCAGCAGTCCCCAGGGTCAGGGGACCCAGTACTTC.

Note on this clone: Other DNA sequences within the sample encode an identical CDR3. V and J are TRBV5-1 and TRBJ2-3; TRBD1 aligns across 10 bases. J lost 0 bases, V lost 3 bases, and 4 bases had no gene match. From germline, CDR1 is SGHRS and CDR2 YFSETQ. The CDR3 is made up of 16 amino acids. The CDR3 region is CASSWGQGPSTDTQYF. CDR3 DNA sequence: TGCGCCAGCAGCTGGGGACAGGGGCCGAGCACAGATACGCAGTATTTT.

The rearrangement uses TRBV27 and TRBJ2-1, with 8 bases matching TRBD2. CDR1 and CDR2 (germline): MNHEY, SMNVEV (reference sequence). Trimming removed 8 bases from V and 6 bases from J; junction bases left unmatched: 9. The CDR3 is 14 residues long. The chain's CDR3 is CASSFKGTSNEQFF. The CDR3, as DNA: TGTGCCAGCTCGTTCAAGGGGACTAGCAATGAGCAGTTCTTC.

The CDR3 here is CASSLDPENTEAFF. The CDR3 region has the DNA TGTGCCAGCAGCTTGGATCCGGAGAACACTGAAGCTTTCTTT. The chain is built from TRBV5-4 and TRBJ1-1; D call uncertain. V was cut by 0 bases and J by 1 base, with 7 bases left in between. There are 14 residues in the CDR3. CDR1 is SGHNT, CDR2 YYREEE, per germline (reference sequence).

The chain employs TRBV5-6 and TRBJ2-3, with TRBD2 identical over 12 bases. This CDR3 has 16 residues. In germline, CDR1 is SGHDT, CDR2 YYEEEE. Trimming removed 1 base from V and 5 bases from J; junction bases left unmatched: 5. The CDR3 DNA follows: TGTGCCAGCAGCTTGAGGACTAGCGGGACAGGAGATACGCAGTATTTT. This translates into CASSLRTSGTGDTQYF.

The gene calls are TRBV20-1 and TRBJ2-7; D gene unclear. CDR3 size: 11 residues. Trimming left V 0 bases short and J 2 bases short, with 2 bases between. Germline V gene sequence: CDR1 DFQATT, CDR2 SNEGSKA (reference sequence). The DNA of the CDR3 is TGCAGTGCTAGAGAAACCTACGAGCAGTACTTC. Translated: CSARETYEQYF.

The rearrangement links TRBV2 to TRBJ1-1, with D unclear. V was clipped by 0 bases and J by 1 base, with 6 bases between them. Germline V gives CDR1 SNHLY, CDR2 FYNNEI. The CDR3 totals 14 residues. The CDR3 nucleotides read TGTGCCAGCAGTGAAGCGTCCAGGAACACTGAAGCTTTCTTT. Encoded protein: CASSEASRNTEAFF.

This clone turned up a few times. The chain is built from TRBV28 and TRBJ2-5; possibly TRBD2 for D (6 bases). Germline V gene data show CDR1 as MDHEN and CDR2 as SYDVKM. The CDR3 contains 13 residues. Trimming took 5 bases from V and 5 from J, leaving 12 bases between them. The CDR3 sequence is CASSLGDWETQYF. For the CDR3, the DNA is TGTGCCAGCAGTCTGGGGGACTGGGAGACCCAGTACTTC. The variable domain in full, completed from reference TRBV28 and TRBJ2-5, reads DVKVTQSSRYLVKRTGEKVFLECVQDMDHENMFWYRQDPGLGLRLIYFSYDVKMKEKGDIPEGYSVSREKKERFSLILESASTNQTSMYLCASSLGDWETQYFGPGTRLLVL.

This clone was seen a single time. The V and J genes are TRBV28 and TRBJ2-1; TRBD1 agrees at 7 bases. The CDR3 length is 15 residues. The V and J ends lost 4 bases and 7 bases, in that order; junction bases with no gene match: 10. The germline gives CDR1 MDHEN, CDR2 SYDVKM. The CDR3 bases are TGTGCCAGCAGTTCGACCGGGACAGACACTAATGAGCAGTTCTTC. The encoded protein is CASSSTGTDTNEQFF.

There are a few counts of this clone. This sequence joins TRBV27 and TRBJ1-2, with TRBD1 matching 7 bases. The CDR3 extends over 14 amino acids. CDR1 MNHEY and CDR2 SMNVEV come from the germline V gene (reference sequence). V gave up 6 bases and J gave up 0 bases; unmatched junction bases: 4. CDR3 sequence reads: CASRGQQTNYGYTF. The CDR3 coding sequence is TGTGCCAGCAGGGGACAGCAGACTAACTATGGCTACACCTTC.

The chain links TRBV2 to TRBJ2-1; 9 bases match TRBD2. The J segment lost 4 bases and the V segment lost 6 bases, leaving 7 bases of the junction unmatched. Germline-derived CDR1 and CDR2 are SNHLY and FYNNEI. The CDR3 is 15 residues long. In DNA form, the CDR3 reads TGTGCCAGCAGGAAGCGGGAGGTGGGGTACAATGAGCAGTTCTTC. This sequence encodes CASRKREVGYNEQFF.

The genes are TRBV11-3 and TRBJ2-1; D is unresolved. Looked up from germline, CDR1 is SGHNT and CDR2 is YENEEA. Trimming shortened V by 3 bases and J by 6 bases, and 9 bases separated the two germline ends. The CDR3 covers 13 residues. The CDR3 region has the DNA TGTGCCAGCAGCTTTGCACAGCCCAATGAGCAGTTCTTC. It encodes CASSFAQPNEQFF.

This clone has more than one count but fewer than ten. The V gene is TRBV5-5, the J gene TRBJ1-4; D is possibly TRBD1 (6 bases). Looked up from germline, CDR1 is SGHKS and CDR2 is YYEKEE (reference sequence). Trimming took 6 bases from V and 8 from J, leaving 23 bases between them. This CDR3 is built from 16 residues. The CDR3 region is CASTQTAWTAEEKLFF. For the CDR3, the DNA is TGTGCCAGCACCCAAACTGCGTGGACAGCCGAGGAAAAACTGTTTTTT.

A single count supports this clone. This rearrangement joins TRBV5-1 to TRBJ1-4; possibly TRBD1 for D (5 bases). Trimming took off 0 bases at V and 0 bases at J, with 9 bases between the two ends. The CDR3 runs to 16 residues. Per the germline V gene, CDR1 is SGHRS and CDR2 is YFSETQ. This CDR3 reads CASSLGRGTTNEKLFF. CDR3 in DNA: TGCGCCAGCAGCTTGGGTAGGGGAACAACTAATGAAAAACTGTTTTTT. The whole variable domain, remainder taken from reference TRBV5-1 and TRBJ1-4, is KAGVTQTPRYLIKTRGQQVTLSCSPISGHRSVSWYQQTPGQGLQFLFEYFSETQRNKGNFPGRFSGRQFSNSRSEMNVSTLELGDSALYLCASSLGRGTTNEKLFFGSGTQLSVL.

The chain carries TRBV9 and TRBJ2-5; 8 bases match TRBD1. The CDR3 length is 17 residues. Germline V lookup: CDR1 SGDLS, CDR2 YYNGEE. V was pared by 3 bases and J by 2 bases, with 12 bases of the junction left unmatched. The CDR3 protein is CASSDAPGTGVQETQYF. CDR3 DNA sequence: TGTGCCAGCAGCGACGCTCCCGGGACAGGAGTTCAAGAGACCCAGTACTTC.

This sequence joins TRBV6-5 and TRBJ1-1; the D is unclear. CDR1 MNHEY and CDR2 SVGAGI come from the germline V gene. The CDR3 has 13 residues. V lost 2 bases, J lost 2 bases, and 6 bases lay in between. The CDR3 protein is CASSYTVNTEAFF. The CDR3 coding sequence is TGTGCCAGCAGTTACACAGTCAACACTGAAGCTTTCTTT.

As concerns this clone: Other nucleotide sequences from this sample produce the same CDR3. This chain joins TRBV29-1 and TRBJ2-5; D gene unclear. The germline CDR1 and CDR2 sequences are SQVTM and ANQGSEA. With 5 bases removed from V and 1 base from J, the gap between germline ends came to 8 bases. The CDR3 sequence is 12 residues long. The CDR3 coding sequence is TGCAGCGTTAGCCCGTCCCAAGAGACCCAGTACTTC. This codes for CSVSPSQETQYF.

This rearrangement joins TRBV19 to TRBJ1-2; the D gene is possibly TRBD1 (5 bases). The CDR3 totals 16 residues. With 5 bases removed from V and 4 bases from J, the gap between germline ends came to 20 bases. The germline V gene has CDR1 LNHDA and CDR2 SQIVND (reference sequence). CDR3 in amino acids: CASSSAVLGVRYGYTF. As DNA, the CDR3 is TGTGCCAGTAGTTCGGCCGTCCTAGGGGTTCGCTATGGCTACACCTTC.

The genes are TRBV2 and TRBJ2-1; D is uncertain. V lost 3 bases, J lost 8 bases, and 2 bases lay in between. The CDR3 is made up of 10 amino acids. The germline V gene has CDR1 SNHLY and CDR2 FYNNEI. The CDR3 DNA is TGTGCCAGCAGTGAGGATGAGCAGTTCTTC. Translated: CASSEDEQFF.

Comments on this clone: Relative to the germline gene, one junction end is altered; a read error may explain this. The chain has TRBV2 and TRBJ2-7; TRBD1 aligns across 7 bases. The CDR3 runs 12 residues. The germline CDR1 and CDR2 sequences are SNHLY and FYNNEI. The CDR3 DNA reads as TGTGCCAGCAGTGAGCAGACGGGACAGATTAGCTTC. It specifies CASSEQTGQISF.